These 25 T cell receptor beta chains share one sample of origin, sequenced in a study of OX40 agonist ivuxolimab in advanced cancers. Sequencing used immunoSEQ multiplex PCR; TCRdb keeps in-frame clones, though not all of them. Of some 15,000 clones listed, approximately 75% were seen once; the top ten hold less than 40%. Sample: CD4+ or CD8+ T cells sorted from blood, taken in a trial of the OX40 agonist ivuxolimab. The receptors originated from an adult with an advanced solid tumor such as melanoma, head and neck, liver or kidney cancer.

The chain employs TRBV9 and TRBJ2-2, with a possible D match to TRBD2 (5 bases). The CDR3 loop spans 17 amino acids. V was clipped by 1 base and J by 2 bases, with 15 bases between them. Germline CDR1 is SGDLS and CDR2 is YYNGEE. CDR3: CASSVFRMASNTGELFF. As DNA, the CDR3 is TGTGCCAGCAGCGTATTCAGAATGGCTAGCAACACCGGGGAGCTGTTTTTT.

V and J are TRBV19 and TRBJ2-7; 10 positions agree with TRBD2. V trimming: 5 bases; J trimming: 2 bases; junction bases outside the gene matches: 0. Germline V gene lookup returns CDR1 LNHDA and CDR2 SQIVND (reference sequence). This CDR3 is 13 amino acids long. The CDR3 sequence is CASSLAGAYEQYF. Here the CDR3 DNA reads TGTGCCAGTAGTCTAGCGGGGGCCTACGAGCAGTACTTC. Complete variable domain (other parts from reference TRBV19 and TRBJ2-7): DGGITQSPKYLFRKEGQNVTLSCEQNLNHDAMYWYRQDPGQGLRLIYYSQIVNDFQKGDIAEGYSVSREKKESFPLTVTSAQKNPTAFYLCASSLAGAYEQYFGPGTRLTVT.

The CDR3 coding sequence is TGTGCCAGCAGTGATGGGGGGACTACTTACAATGAGCAGTTCTTC. As protein: CASSDGGTTYNEQFF. The rearrangement uses TRBV6-1 and TRBJ2-1; 7 bases align to TRBD2. The CDR3 runs 15 residues. The germline CDR1 and CDR2 sequences are MNHNS and SASEGT. The V segment lost 3 bases and the J segment 4 bases; nucleotides outside the gene matches: 6.

By share, this clone counts as large. The J gene is TRBJ1-1, the V gene TRBV19; D ambiguous. The CDR3 extends over 13 amino acids. V gave up 6 bases and J gave up 5 bases, with 13 bases separating them. Per germline, CDR1 LNHDA and CDR2 SQIVND (reference sequence). The CDR3 DNA follows: TGTGCCAGTAGGATACAGACCGGGACTGAAGCTTTCTTT. Its protein is CASRIQTGTEAFF.

The chain couples TRBV18 to TRBJ2-7, with 10 bases fitting TRBD1. J was trimmed by 2 bases and V by 3 bases; bases with no gene match: 7. This CDR3 comprises 16 residues. Per germline, CDR1 KGHSH and CDR2 LQKENI. The CDR3 DNA reads TGTGCCAGCTCACCGGTTGACAGGGGGCTGGCCTACGAGCAGTACTTC. Residues: CASSPVDRGLAYEQYF.

This chain uses TRBV21-1 with TRBJ1-3; TRBD1 is the table's D call and was not checked against the DNA. TRBV21-1 is recorded as a pseudogene. The CDR3 runs 17 residues. The CDR3 spells CASSKVGQGWQGNTIYF. For the CDR3, the DNA is TGTGCCAGCAGCAAGGTGGGACAGGGGTGGCAGGGAAACACCATATATTTT.

The chain uses TRBV30 and TRBJ2-2, with TRBD1 as a possible D gene (5 bases). This CDR3 has 13 amino acids. Trimming pared 2 bases from V and 7 bases from J, leaving 11 bases between. CDR1 is GTSNPN, CDR2 SVGIG, per germline (reference sequence). The CDR3 reads CAWSLGLNGELFF. The CDR3 coding sequence is TGTGCCTGGAGTTTGGGGCTTAACGGGGAGCTGTTTTTT.

The genes are TRBV4-2 and TRBJ1-2; 9 nucleotides align to TRBD1. CDR1 and CDR2 from the germline V gene are LGHNA and YNFKEQ. V lost 4 bases, J lost 6 bases, and 3 bases stayed unmatched. There are 13 residues in the CDR3. CDR3 in DNA: TGTGCCAGCAGCCTAGGACAGGGGAATGGCTACACCTTC. Translated: CASSLGQGNGYTF.

The rearrangement joins TRBV4-2 to TRBJ2-1; TRBD2 is a possible D gene (5 bases). The germline CDR1 and CDR2 sequences are LGHNA and YNFKEQ. The CDR3 totals 13 residues. Trimming took off 0 bases at V and 8 bases at J, with 8 bases between the two ends. The CDR3 DNA follows: TGTGCCAGCAGCCAAGAAGAGGGCTATGAGCAGTTCTTC. Translating it yields CASSQEEGYEQFF.

The J gene is TRBJ2-7, the V gene TRBV4-3, with 7 bases lining up with TRBD2. Germline V CDR1 and CDR2: LGHNA, YSLEER. The CDR3 spans 16 residues. J lost 4 bases, V lost 0 bases, and 9 bases had no gene match. For the CDR3, the DNA is TGCGCCAGCAGCCAAGATTTCGCGGGAGTTGGTTACGAGCAGTACTTC. It encodes CASSQDFAGVGYEQYF.

Points on this clone: This could be a read error, since a much larger clone is one nucleotide away. Within the sample, other DNA sequences also encode this same CDR3. The rearrangement uses TRBV28 and TRBJ2-3, with 8 bases aligning to TRBD2. The germline V gene encodes CDR1 MDHEN and CDR2 SYDVKM. The CDR3 sequence is 14 residues long. Trimming took 3 bases from V and 3 from J; bases not matched to a gene: 2. The CDR3 nucleotides are TGTGCCAGCAGTTTCCTAGCGGGTACAGATACGCAGTATTTT. As protein: CASSFLAGTDTQYF.

This chain uses TRBV11-2 with TRBJ2-1, with 8 bases that match TRBD1. V lost 3 bases, J lost 6 bases, and 1 base stayed unmatched. The CDR3 consists of 13 residues. The V gene's germline CDR1 is SGHAT and CDR2 FQNNGV. The CDR3 loop reads CASSFGTGNEQFF. CDR3 coding DNA: TGTGCCAGCAGCTTCGGGACAGGCAATGAGCAGTTCTTC.

This chain links TRBV6-5 with TRBJ1-1, with 10 nucleotides matching TRBD1. The V gene end was trimmed by 7 bases and the J gene end by 5 bases; junction bases not matched to a gene: 7. CDR1 is MNHEY and CDR2 is SVGAGI in the germline V gene. The CDR3 is made up of 14 amino acids. The chain's CDR3 is CASNDRGPWTEAFF. CDR3 sequence (DNA): TGTGCCAGCAACGACAGGGGGCCTTGGACTGAAGCTTTCTTT.

The chain carries TRBV18 and TRBJ2-1; 11 bases agree with TRBD2. The V gene's germline CDR1 is KGHSH and CDR2 LQKENI. CDR3 length: 16 residues. Unmatched junction bases numbered 6, after V lost 5 bases and J lost 3 bases. The CDR3 DNA follows: TGTGCCAGCTCAATACCTAGCGGGAGGTACTACAATGAGCAGTTCTTC. This gives the protein CASSIPSGRYYNEQFF.

The V and J genes are TRBV7-2 and TRBJ2-3; TRBD1 matches 8 bases. Losses at the gene ends were 1 base for V and 3 bases for J; bases not matched to a gene: 9. Germline CDR1 reads SGHTA; CDR2 reads FQGNSA. The CDR3 has 17 residues. This chain's CDR3 is CASSLGQGNPGTDTQYF. In nucleotides, the CDR3 is TGTGCCAGCAGCTTAGGACAGGGGAACCCAGGGACAGATACGCAGTATTTT.

The CDR3 region has the DNA TGTGCCAGCAGTGACTCTTCTAGCGGGAGGGATGCGATCGAGCAGTTCTTC. Encoded protein: CASSDSSSGRDAIEQFF. The V gene is TRBV6-4, the J gene TRBJ2-1; TRBD2 matches 12 bases. The germline gives CDR1 MRHNA, CDR2 SNTAGT. The CDR3 spans 17 residues. The trim removed 0 bases at V and 10 bases at J, leaving 10 bases unmatched.

V gene TRBV11-2 combines with J gene TRBJ1-5; D not certain. This CDR3 has 12 amino acids. Germline V lookup: CDR1 SGHAT, CDR2 FQNNGV. The V and J ends lost 1 base and 9 bases respectively, with 7 bases between them. The CDR3 nucleotides read TGTGCCAGCAGCTTAGCCGGAGGGCCCCAGCATTTT. Its translation: CASSLAGGPQHF.

The chain combines TRBV2 with TRBJ2-3; TRBD2 agrees at 15 bases. From germline, CDR1 is SNHLY and CDR2 FYNNEI. J gave up 3 bases and V 6 bases, and 7 bases lay outside the gene matches. This CDR3 region has 17 residues. Here the CDR3 DNA reads TGTGCCAGCAGAAGGACTAGCGGGAGGGGTATGACAGATACGCAGTATTTT. Residues: CASRRTSGRGMTDTQYF.

V gene TRBV4-3 combines with J gene TRBJ2-6; D is possibly TRBD2 (7 bases). Germline assignment: CDR1 LGHNA and CDR2 YSLEER. V dropped 0 bases and J dropped 3 bases, with 15 bases sitting between them. There are 18 residues in the CDR3. CDR3 bases: TGCGCCAGCAGCCAAGATCATGGGGGGGCGGTTGGGGCCAACGTCCTGACTTTC. Encoded protein: CASSQDHGGAVGANVLTF.

The chain links TRBV27 to TRBJ1-5, with 8 bases identical to TRBD1. The junction had 6 bases not matched to a gene; V was cut back by 6 bases and J by 2 bases. CDR1 is MNHEY, CDR2 SMNVEV, per germline (reference sequence). This CDR3 contains 15 residues. The CDR3 bases are TGTGCCAGCAGACGAGGACAGGGAGGCAATCAGCCCCAGCATTTT. This codes for CASRRGQGGNQPQHF.

This sequence joins TRBV21-1 and TRBJ1-4; the D call TRBD1 from the table was never checked on the DNA. TRBV21-1 is noted as a pseudogene. The CDR3 totals 18 residues. The CDR3 loop is CASSNRFKVDRANEKLFF. In nucleotides, the CDR3 is TGTGCCAGCAGCAATCGGTTCAAAGTAGACAGGGCGAATGAAAAACTGTTTTTT.

V gene TRBV7-6 combines with J gene TRBJ2-7; possibly TRBD2 for D (5 bases). Looked up from germline, CDR1 is SGHVS and CDR2 is FNYEAQ. Trimming stripped 2 bases from V and 3 bases from J, with 14 bases between. The CDR3 length is 15 residues. In DNA form, the CDR3 reads TGTGCCAGCAGCTTATTTTCTGACGGGAACTACGAGCAGTACTTC. Amino acids: CASSLFSDGNYEQYF.

The chain employs TRBV4-3 and TRBJ2-7, with unresolved D. V lost 0 bases and J lost 5, with 8 bases in between. The CDR3 spans 13 residues. Per germline, CDR1 LGHNA and CDR2 YSLEER. The CDR3 reads CASSQDNGDEQYF. The CDR3 nucleotides are TGCGCCAGCAGCCAAGATAATGGGGACGAGCAGTACTTC.

The chain links TRBV10-2 to TRBJ2-1; no clear D gene. The germline gives CDR1 WSHSY, CDR2 SAAADI. The CDR3 extends over 16 amino acids. The germline V and J ends were trimmed by 0 bases and 6 bases, with 15 bases remaining between them. CDR3 coding DNA: TGCGCCAGCAGTGAGTCGGGCGCTTGGAGTGCCAATGAGCAGTTCTTC. Its protein is CASSESGAWSANEQFF.

The gene calls are TRBV7-6 and TRBJ2-3; D ambiguous. The CDR3 runs to 15 residues. With 1 base removed from V and 2 bases from J, the gap between germline ends came to 10 bases. The germline V gene encodes CDR1 SGHVS and CDR2 FNYEAQ. The CDR3 nucleotides are TGTGCCAGCAGCTTAGGGCGTATAATCACAGATACGCAGTATTTT. Protein sequence: CASSLGRIITDTQYF.